A single sample gave rise to the 16 T cell receptor beta chains below, sequenced in a study of shared clonotypes between healthy human individuals. TCRdb's copy holds only in-frame clones and misses some; the assay was immunoSEQ multiplex PCR. This sample carries approximately 500,000 clones, 79% of them seen once, and the ten largest clones take 10% to 15%. Specimen: PBMCs. The origin of the receptors is a woman aged 40 to 55 in good health. Some clones in this sample may be carry-over from other donors' samples.

The chain combines TRBV6-4 with TRBJ1-5; TRBD1 is a possible D gene (5 bases). Trimming cost V 5 bases and J 5 bases, with 10 bases left between them. Per the germline V gene, CDR1 is MRHNA and CDR2 is SNTAGT. The CDR3 contains 13 residues. CDR3 residues: CASSWGKDQPQHF. The CDR3 DNA is TGTGCCAGCAGTTGGGGGAAAGATCAGCCCCAGCATTTT.

The chain employs TRBV28 and TRBJ1-2, with D possibly matching TRBD1 (5 bases). This CDR3 has 14 residues. Germline assignment: CDR1 MDHEN and CDR2 SYDVKM. V gave up 5 bases and J gave up 7 bases, with 17 bases separating them. The CDR3 spells CASSPAGVGGGYTF. CDR3 coding DNA: TGTGCCAGCAGTCCAGCGGGCGTTGGGGGTGGCTACACCTTC.

V is TRBV5-1 and J is TRBJ1-3, with TRBD2 identical over 9 bases. The J call may be mistaken, given a closer DNA end match to TRBJ2-2. The CDR3 loop spans 14 amino acids. CDR1 is SGHRS and CDR2 is YFSETQ in the germline V gene. The CDR3 region has the DNA TGCGCCAGCAGCTTGACTAGCGGGTACGGGGAGCTGTTTTTT. The encoded protein is CASSLTSGYGELFF.

The CDR3 spells CASSYNRGRETQYF. As DNA, the CDR3 is TGTGCCAGCAGTTATAACAGGGGAAGAGAGACCCAGTACTTC. The chain recombines TRBV7-2 with TRBJ2-5, with 7 bases identical to TRBD1. The junction had 8 bases not matched to a gene; V was cut back by 6 bases and J by 4 bases. Germline CDR1 and CDR2: SGHTA and FQGNSA. This CDR3 comprises 14 residues. Complete variable domain (other parts from reference TRBV7-2 and TRBJ2-5): GAGVSQSPSNKVTEKGKDVELRCDPISGHTALYWYRQSLGQGLEFLIYFQGNSAPDKSGLPSDRFSAERTGGSVSTLTIQRTQQEDSAVYLCASSYNRGRETQYFGPGTRLLVL.

V and J are TRBV27 and TRBJ2-2; TRBD2 matches 8 bases. Trimming at V came to 1 base and at J to 8 bases, leaving 9 bases not matched to a gene. This CDR3 comprises 16 residues. The germline V gene encodes CDR1 MNHEY and CDR2 SMNVEV (reference sequence). The CDR3 DNA reads TGTGCCAGCAGTTTATGGGTTACGGGAGGGCTGGGGGAGCTGTTTTTT. Translation gives CASSLWVTGGLGELFF.

The gene calls are TRBV7-3 and TRBJ2-1, with 8 nucleotides matching TRBD2. Looked up from germline, CDR1 is SGHTA and CDR2 is FQGTGA. V lost 5 bases to trimming and J lost 6 bases; unmatched junction nucleotides: 9. The CDR3 covers 15 residues. The CDR3 nucleotides are TGTGCCAGCAGCCCCGGGACTAGGTGGGGCAATGAGCAGTTCTTC. Translation gives CASSPGTRWGNEQFF.

The CDR3 DNA reads as TGTGCCAGCAGCTTACAAAGCGGGAGGAAAGACAATGAGCAGTTCTTC. Its translation is CASSLQSGRKDNEQFF. This chain connects TRBV7-2 to TRBJ2-1, with 9 bases that match TRBD2. Germline lookup yields CDR1 SGHTA and CDR2 FQGNSA. J lost 5 bases, V lost 2 bases, and 7 bases had no gene match. This CDR3 region has 16 residues.

A single count supports this clone. This chain connects TRBV19 to TRBJ1-2; no clear D. V lost 3 bases and J lost 4, with 9 bases in between. Germline-derived CDR1 and CDR2 are LNHDA and SQIVND (reference sequence). CDR3 length: 13 amino acids. This chain's CDR3 is CASSIGRSYGYTF. DNA for the CDR3: TGTGCCAGTAGTATCGGACGTTCCTATGGCTACACCTTC.

V gene TRBV19 combines with J gene TRBJ1-5, with D possibly matching TRBD1 (5 bases). Trimming cost V 5 bases and J 3 bases, with 23 bases left between them. The CDR3 is 18 amino acids. Germline CDR1 LNHDA, CDR2 SQIVND (reference sequence). The CDR3 is CASSDTSADTGLNQPQHF. CDR3 sequence (DNA): TGTGCCAGTAGTGATACCTCCGCCGACACAGGCCTCAATCAGCCCCAGCATTTT.

In DNA, the CDR3 is TGTGCCAGCAGCTTAGGGACAGGGATGTACGAGCAGTACTTC. Its translation: CASSLGTGMYEQYF. The rearrangement links TRBV7-6 to TRBJ2-7, with TRBD1 matching over 8 bases. The CDR3 is 14 residues long. After removal of 1 base from V and 4 bases from J, the junction contained 3 bases not matched to a gene. Germline lookup yields CDR1 SGHVS and CDR2 FNYEAQ.

The chain employs TRBV15 and TRBJ1-4; D call uncertain. Looked up from germline, CDR1 is LNHNV and CDR2 is YYDKDF (reference sequence). Trimming cost V 0 bases and J 3 bases, with 11 bases left between them. There are 16 residues in the CDR3. DNA of the CDR3: TGTGCCACCAGCAGAGATCCGGGGTCAGCTAATGAAAAACTGTTTTTT. Translated: CATSRDPGSANEKLFF.

The rearrangement links TRBV28 to TRBJ2-2; 8 positions match TRBD2. The germline V gene has CDR1 MDHEN and CDR2 SYDVKM. The junction had 5 bases not matched to a gene; V was cut back by 3 bases and J by 5 bases. This CDR3 has 15 residues. The CDR3 reads CASSFFTSGTGELFF. For the CDR3, the DNA is TGTGCCAGCAGTTTTTTCACTAGCGGAACCGGGGAGCTGTTTTTT. Supplemented by reference TRBV28 and TRBJ2-2, the full variable domain reads DVKVTQSSRYLVKRTGEKVFLECVQDMDHENMFWYRQDPGLGLRLIYFSYDVKMKEKGDIPEGYSVSREKKERFSLILESASTNQTSMYLCASSFFTSGTGELFFGEGSRLTVL.

The V gene is TRBV5-4, the J gene TRBJ2-3; 14 nucleotides align to TRBD2. Germline CDR1 reads SGHNT; CDR2 reads YYREEE (reference sequence). J gave up 1 base and V 4 bases, and 8 bases lay outside the gene matches. This CDR3 has 18 residues. CDR3 amino acids: CASSPGTSGSLGTDTQYF. The CDR3 DNA is TGTGCCAGCAGCCCCGGGACTAGCGGGAGTCTTGGCACAGATACGCAGTATTTT.

The rearrangement joins TRBV10-2 to TRBJ2-5, with 7 nucleotides matching TRBD2. V lost 4 bases to trimming and J lost 4 bases; unmatched junction nucleotides: 3. CDR1 and CDR2 (germline): WSHSY, SAAADI. The CDR3 has 13 residues. The chain's CDR3 is CASSGGSGETQYF. Written as DNA, the CDR3 is TGCGCCAGCAGTGGCGGGAGTGGAGAGACCCAGTACTTC.

The rearrangement links TRBV12-5 to TRBJ2-5, with 12 bases matching TRBD2. The V gene end was trimmed by 6 bases and the J gene end by 1 base; junction bases not matched to a gene: 6. This CDR3 comprises 16 residues. Per the germline V gene, CDR1 is LGHNT and CDR2 is FRNRAP. The CDR3 protein is CASGPGTSGFQETQYF. CDR3 nucleotides: TGTGCTAGTGGCCCCGGGACTAGCGGGTTCCAAGAGACCCAGTACTTC.

The chain employs TRBV7-2 and TRBJ1-4; D is uncertain. The CDR3 contains 15 residues. Trimming took off 0 bases at V and 8 bases at J, with 13 bases between the two ends. Germline values: CDR1 SGHTA, CDR2 FQGNSA. The CDR3 bases are TGTGCCAGCAGCTTAGCGGCGGGGATTCGGGAAAAACTGTTTTTT. It yields the protein CASSLAAGIREKLFF.